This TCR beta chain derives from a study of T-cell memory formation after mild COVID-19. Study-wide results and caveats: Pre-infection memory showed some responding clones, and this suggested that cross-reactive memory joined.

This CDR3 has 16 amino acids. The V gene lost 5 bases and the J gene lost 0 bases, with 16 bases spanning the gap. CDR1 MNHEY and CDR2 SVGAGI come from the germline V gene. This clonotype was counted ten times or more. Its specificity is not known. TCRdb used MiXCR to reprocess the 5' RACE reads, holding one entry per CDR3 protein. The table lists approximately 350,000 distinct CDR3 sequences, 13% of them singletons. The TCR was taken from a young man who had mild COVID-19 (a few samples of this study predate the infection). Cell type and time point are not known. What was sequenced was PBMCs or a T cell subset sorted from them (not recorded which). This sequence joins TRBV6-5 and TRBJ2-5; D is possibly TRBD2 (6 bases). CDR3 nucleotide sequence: TGTGCCAGCAGTGCGCGGGACTTCATGTACCAAGAGACCCAGTACTTC. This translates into CASSARDFMYQETQYF.